This T cell receptor beta chain was obtained from a study of CD8 T cells in ankylosing spondylitis. Study-level results: Peripheral blood held disease-linked clones only at relatively low frequency, and these were CD8+. According to the report, clones linked to the disease were significantly enriched in matched synovial fluid samples taken from ankylosing spondylitis patients. Characteristic of ankylosing spondylitis blood, it appeared, was a TCR beta motif comprising several highly homologous variants. In synovial fluid and blood from reactive arthritis, some motif variants were previously reported.

Details on this clonotype: Its antigen is unidentified.

Quantitative barcoded 5'-RACE was used to prepare TCR beta libraries. TCRdb re-called the 5' RACE reads through MiXCR, storing one row per CDR3 protein. The table has about 540,000 distinct CDR3 sequences, more than 9.5% seen once. This CDR3 comprises 19 residues. Germline CDR1 is SGHRS and CDR2 is YFSETQ. Unmatched junction bases numbered 10, after V lost 2 bases and J lost 4 bases. Sequences were obtained from blood, either unsorted or a sorted T cell fraction (not recorded which). The V and J genes are TRBV5-1 and TRBJ2-1, with 15 bases that match TRBD2. The clonotype originates from a male donor with ankylosing spondylitis. CDR3 bases: TGCGCCAGCAGCTTACAGGGGGGGACTAGCGGGAGGTCGTACAATGAGCAGTTCTTC. Its translation is CASSLQGGTSGRSYNEQFF.